This is a list of T cell receptor beta chains from one sample in a study of cytomegalovirus exposure and HLA in healthy donors. The method was immunoSEQ multiplex PCR; TCRdb's version includes in-frame clones alone and lacks a portion of them. The sample contains about 150,000 clones, roughly 80% of which appear only once. The sequenced material came from PBMCs. The receptors stem from a woman in her 40s in good health and CMV-seronegative. The CDR3 runs from the conserved cysteine through the conserved F or W. A D gene is named only where the DNA matches it firmly. The size entry is marked missing in some rows and otherwise reads once, few, many or a size class.

>TRBJ2-7|NA|TRBV7-8|TRBD2
TGTGCCAGCAGCCCTCGGACTAGCGGGACCTACGAGCAGTACTTC
CASSPRTSGTYEQYF
>TRBJ2-1|NA|TRBV5-1|TRBD2
TGCGCCAGCAGCCCCCCCCTACTAGCGGTTGGGTCCAATGAGCAGTTCTTC
CASSPPLLAVGSNEQFF
>TRBJ1-2|NA|TRBV20-1|NA
TGCAGTGTGTCCAGGGACTTGTTGTCTTTC
CSVSRDLLSF
>TRBJ1-1|NA|TRBV7-2|TRBD1
TGTGCCAGCAGCCCCCGACAGGGAGCGGGGAACACTGAAGCTTTCTTT
CASSPRQGAGNTEAFF
>TRBJ2-2|once|TRBV19|TRBD2
TGTGCCAGTAGTAAGGGACTAGCGGGAGGTCACACCGGGGAGCTGTTTTTT
CASSKGLAGGHTGELFF
>TRBJ1-5|NA|TRBV19|TRBD1
TGTGCCAGTAGTACCCGGGACAGGGGTAGCAATCAGCCCCAGCATTTT
CASSTRDRGSNQPQHF
>TRBJ1-2|NA|TRBV19|NA
TGTGCCAGTAGTATAAGTGCGGGCAGACCCTATGGCTACACCTTC
CASSISAGRPYGYTF
>TRBJ2-7|NA|TRBV2|NA
TGTGCCAGCAGTGAAGTTGGGCAGGTCGAGCAGTACTTC
CASSEVGQVEQYF
>TRBJ2-7|few|TRBV5-4|NA
TGTGCCAGCAGTAGCAAAGTATCCTACGAGCAGTACTTC
CASSSKVSYEQYF
>TRBJ2-1|NA|TRBV28|NA
TGTGCCAGCAGGGGGGGTGAGCAGTTCTTC
CASRGGEQFF
>TRBJ2-7|few|TRBV6-5|NA
TGTGCCAGCAGACATAGCGGTTCCTCCTACGAGCAGTACTTC
CASRHSGSSYEQYF
>TRBJ1-4|few|TRBV6-1|NA
TGTGCCAGCAATAGACAGCCCATAGGGGAAAAACTGTTTTTT
CASNRQPIGEKLFF
>TRBJ1-1|NA|TRBV19|NA
TGTGCCAGTAGACGATCAACTCGGAACACTGAAGCTTTCTTT
CASRRSTRNTEAFF
>TRBJ1-2|few|TRBV2|NA
TGTGCCAGCAGTGGATCAGACTATGGCTACACCTTC
CASSGSDYGYTF
>TRBJ2-3|NA|TRBV4-1|NA
TGCGCCAGCAGCCACCTAGCGTACCCTAGCACAGATACGCAGTATTTT
CASSHLAYPSTDTQYF
>TRBJ2-2|NA|TRBV5-1|TRBD1
TGCGCCAGCAGCTCCGGGACAGAGAACACCGGGGAGCTGTTTTTT
CASSSGTENTGELFF
>TRBJ1-1|few|TRBV19|NA
TGTGCCAGTAGTATTAGCAGGGAGGTCGTGAACACTGAAGCTTTCTTT
CASSISREVVNTEAFF
>TRBJ1-3|NA|TRBV28|TRBD1
TGTGCCACCGGGGACAGGGGGCTTGGTGGAAACACCATATATTTT
CATGDRGLGGNTIYF
>TRBJ1-2|NA|TRBV19|NA
TGTGCCAGTAGTATTCGAACAGACCTCTGGGGCTACACCTTC
CASSIRTDLWGYTF
>TRBJ2-7|once|TRBV5-1|NA
TGCGCCAGCAGCTTGGGCGGGCTCAACGAGCAGTACTTC
CASSLGGLNEQYF
>TRBJ1-6|NA|TRBV15|TRBD1
TGTGCCACCTGCCTCGACGGGACAGAAAATTCACCCCTCCACTTT
CATCLDGTENSPLHF
>TRBJ2-3|NA|TRBV7-8|NA
TGTGCCAGCATCCCGGGGGATCCCGACACAGATACGCAGTATTTT
CASIPGDPDTDTQYF
>TRBJ2-5|NA|TRBV11-3|TRBD1
TGTGCCAGCAGCTTAGATGGTCCGGGACAGGGCCAAGAGACCCAGTACTTC
CASSLDGPGQGQETQYF
>TRBJ1-6|NA|TRBV7-9|TRBD1
TGTGCCAGCGGGACAGGGTCGGTAAGGTCACCCCTCCACTTT
CASGTGSVRSPLHF
>TRBJ2-7|NA|TRBV5-1|TRBD1
TGCGCCAGCAGCTTGGGACAGGGATCCTACGAGCAGTACTTC
CASSLGQGSYEQYF
>TRBJ2-3|NA|TRBV7-9|NA
TGTGCCAGCAGCTTAGCGCGGTCAGATACGCAGTATTTT
CASSLARSDTQYF
>TRBJ1-5|NA|TRBV4-2|NA
TGTGCCAGCAGCCAAGGCTCAATGTCGGGGCAGCCCCAGCATTTT
CASSQGSMSGQPQHF
>TRBJ1-1|NA|TRBV7-9|NA
TGTGCCAGCAGCTTAGTCAAGGGTGGGGCGAACACTGAAGCTTTCTTT
CASSLVKGGANTEAFF
>TRBJ2-7|NA|TRBV5-4|TRBD1
TGTGCCAGCAGCCTCCGGGACAGGGGGCTCTACGAGCAGTACTTC
CASSLRDRGLYEQYF
>TRBJ1-2|NA|TRBV28|NA
TGTGCCAGCAAGCCGGGGGACGGCCCTAACTATGGCTACACCTTC
CASKPGDGPNYGYTF
>TRBJ1-2|NA|TRBV28|NA
TGTGCCAGCACTTTAGGGGCAGACGCGTCCTATGGCTACACCTTC
CASTLGADASYGYTF
>TRBJ2-6|NA|TRBV27|NA
TGTGCCAGCAGTTCCCCCCAGGACTCTGGGGCCAACGTCCTGACTTTC
CASSSPQDSGANVLTF
>TRBJ2-1|once|TRBV5-1|NA
TGCGCCAGCAGCTTGGTTAGCGGCTACAATGAGCAGTTCTTC
CASSLVSGYNEQFF
>TRBJ2-7|once|TRBV2|TRBD1
TGTGCCAGCAGAAGGGACAGTGTCTCCTACGAGCAGTACTTC
CASRRDSVSYEQYF
>TRBJ2-1|NA|TRBV9|TRBD2
TGTGCCAGCAGCGTTATCGGACTAGCGGGGGGGGAGCAGTTCTTC
CASSVIGLAGGEQFF
>TRBJ1-2|NA|TRBV6-1|NA
TGTGCCAGCAGTGAAGACCTCAGGGACTATGGCTACACCTTC
CASSEDLRDYGYTF
>TRBJ1-2|NA|TRBV5-6|TRBD1
TGTGCCAGCAGCTTGGTAGGACAGGGTTACTATGGCTACACCTTC
CASSLVGQGYYGYTF
>TRBJ2-3|NA|TRBV4-1|TRBD1
TGCGCCAGCAGCCAACCCGACGACAGGGTGGGAACAGATACGCAGTATTTT
CASSQPDDRVGTDTQYF
>TRBJ1-2|NA|TRBV29-1|TRBD1
TGCAGCGTAGTAACGACAGGGGAGAACTATGGCTACACCTTC
CSVVTTGENYGYTF
>TRBJ2-7|few|TRBV6-5|NA
TGTGCCAGCAGTTACTCGACTGGTGGCGAGCAGTACTTC
CASSYSTGGEQYF
>TRBJ2-5|NA|TRBV11-2|TRBD2
TGTGCCAGCAGCCGGACTAGCGGAAACCAAGAGACCCAGTACTTC
CASSRTSGNQETQYF
>TRBJ1-6|NA|TRBV5-1|NA
TGCGCCAGCAGCAGCGGACAGCTACCAAACTATAATTCACCCCTCCACTTT
CASSSGQLPNYNSPLHF
>TRBJ2-1|NA|TRBV19|NA
TGTGCCAGTAGTAGGGTAGCAGAGTACAATGAGCAGTTCTTC
CASSRVAEYNEQFF
>TRBJ1-3|NA|TRBV5-1|NA
TGCGCCAGCAGCTTGGCCAGCCGGAGCGCTGACTCTGGAAACACCATATATTTT
CASSLASRSADSGNTIYF
>TRBJ1-1|NA|TRBV10-3|TRBD1
TGTGCCAGCACAGGGGAAGGGAACACTGAAGCTTTCTTT
CASTGEGNTEAFF
>TRBJ2-3|few|TRBV5-4|NA
TGTGCCAGCAGCCGAACCGCGGGGCGGGCAGATACGCAGTATTTT
CASSRTAGRADTQYF
>TRBJ2-3|NA|TRBV19|TRBD2
TGTGCCAGTCGGGCAGCGGGAGCCCCCACAGATACGCAGTATTTT
CASRAAGAPTDTQYF
>TRBJ1-6|NA|TRBV5-4|TRBD1
TGTGCCAGCAGCTTTTACCCGGGACAGGGGGCAAACGGGGCCCTCCACTTT
CASSFYPGQGANGALHF
>TRBJ2-7|once|TRBV27|TRBD1
TGTGCCAGCAGCATAACAGGGGCACTCGGCAACGAGCAGTACTTC
CASSITGALGNEQYF
>TRBJ2-2|once|TRBV5-1|TRBD1
TGCGCCAGCAGCTTGGAGATGGGACAGGGGGGCACCGGGGAGCTGTTTTTT
CASSLEMGQGGTGELFF
>TRBJ1-1|NA|TRBV7-9|NA
TGTGCCAGCAGTCGGGAGGGCCCTGAAGCTTTCTTT
CASSREGPEAFF
>TRBJ1-1|NA|TRBV6-6|NA
TGTGCCAGCAGGATAACACAGGGTCCTGAAGCTTTCTTT
CASRITQGPEAFF
>TRBJ2-7|few|TRBV7-9|TRBD2
TGTTCCAGCAGCTCCCCCGAGGGAGGGAGATACGAGCAGTACTTC
CSSSSPEGGRYEQYF
>TRBJ1-2|NA|TRBV9|TRBD1
TGTGCCAGCAGCCCGGGACAGGGGATTGGCTACACCTTC
CASSPGQGIGYTF
>TRBJ2-3|NA|TRBV4-1|TRBD2
TGCGCCAGCAGCCAAGGAATAACTAGCGGGAGTGATACGCAGTATTTT
CASSQGITSGSDTQYF
>TRBJ1-2|NA|TRBV2|NA
TGTGCCAGCAGTGATCCAGGATCCTATGGCTACACCTTC
CASSDPGSYGYTF
>TRBJ2-7|NA|TRBV4-1|TRBD2
TGCGCCAGCAGCCCACTGGGACTAGCGGCCAACGAGCAGTACTTC
CASSPLGLAANEQYF
>TRBJ1-4|few|TRBV2|NA
TGTGCCAGCAGTCGCCAAATAGCAACTAATGAAAAACTGTTTTTT
CASSRQIATNEKLFF
>TRBJ2-3|NA|TRBV6-1|NA
TGTGCCAGCAGTCCCTCTACAGGGCGTGATACGCAGTATTTT
CASSPSTGRDTQYF
>TRBJ2-6|NA|TRBV5-1|NA
TGCGCCAGCAGCCTGGACGTAGCTGGGGCCAACGTCCTGACTTTC
CASSLDVAGANVLTF